The 20 T cell receptor beta chains listed next were all sequenced from one sample in a study of identical twins. Using its own MiXCR run on the 5' RACE reads, TCRdb lists one record per CDR3 protein. Of 1.5 million to 2 million distinct CDR3 sequences in the sample, under 35% were seen once. Sequencing was performed on cord blood. The receptors shown here come from a newborn girl in good health.

The chain couples TRBV9 to TRBJ2-2; the match to TRBD2 covers 9 bases. The CDR3 runs to 16 residues. From germline, CDR1 is SGDLS and CDR2 YYNGEE. With 3 bases clipped from V and 2 bases from J, the junction kept 5 bases outside the gene matches. CDR3 region: CASSARLAVNTGELFF. The CDR3 DNA is TGTGCCAGCAGCGCCAGACTAGCGGTAAACACCGGGGAGCTGTTTTTT.

The chain uses TRBV5-8 and TRBJ2-3; D may be TRBD2 (6 bases). The CDR3 contains 16 residues. In germline, CDR1 is SGHTS, CDR2 YDEGEE. V was clipped by 0 bases and J by 6 bases, with 17 bases between them. The CDR3 region is CASSLVASAHGDTQYF. CDR3 in DNA: TGTGCCAGCAGCTTGGTTGCTAGCGCCCATGGGGATACGCAGTATTTT.

The rearrangement links TRBV19 to TRBJ2-2; D gene ambiguous. V lost 6 bases and J 0 bases, leaving 8 bases between the germline ends. The CDR3 extends over 14 amino acids. CDR1 is LNHDA and CDR2 is SQIVND in the germline V gene (reference sequence). CDR3 sequence (DNA): TGTGCCAGTAGGACGGTCGCGAACACCGGGGAGCTGTTTTTT. It is translated as CASRTVANTGELFF. The variable domain in full, completed from reference TRBV19 and TRBJ2-2, reads DGGITQSPKYLFRKEGQNVTLSCEQNLNHDAMYWYRQDPGQGLRLIYYSQIVNDFQKGDIAEGYSVSREKKESFPLTVTSAQKNPTAFYLCASRTVANTGELFFGEGSRLTVL.

The chain has TRBV6-1 and TRBJ2-1; no clear D gene. This CDR3 spans 15 amino acids. Germline lookup yields CDR1 MNHNS and CDR2 SASEGT. V was trimmed by 1 base and J by 3 bases, leaving 10 bases between them. The CDR3 reads CASSEGAALYNEQFF. CDR3 in DNA: TGTGCCAGCAGTGAAGGGGCAGCTCTCTACAATGAGCAGTTCTTC.

V and J are TRBV12-5 and TRBJ2-5; 12 bases fit TRBD2. V shed 7 bases and J 11 bases; nucleotides not matched to a gene: 8. This CDR3 is 13 amino acids long. In germline, CDR1 is LGHNT, CDR2 FRNRAP. The CDR3 spells CASALAGGNEQYF. In nucleotides, the CDR3 is TGTGCTAGTGCGCTAGCGGGAGGGAATGAGCAGTACTTC.

This sequence joins TRBV5-8 and TRBJ2-2, with D possibly TRBD1 on 5 matching bases. The CDR3 has 15 residues. V dropped 6 bases and J dropped 2 bases, with 14 bases sitting between them. From germline, CDR1 is SGHTS and CDR2 YDEGEE. The CDR3 coding sequence is TGTGCCAGCAACCCAGGGAATTTTAACACCGGGGAGCTGTTTTTT. Its protein is CASNPGNFNTGELFF.

This chain uses TRBV20-1 with TRBJ2-3; 11 nucleotides line up with TRBD2. The CDR3 length is 14 residues. The J segment lost 6 bases and the V segment lost 5 bases, leaving 7 bases of the junction unmatched. Per germline, CDR1 DFQATT and CDR2 SNEGSKA (reference sequence). This chain's CDR3 is CSASRLAGRDTQYF. CDR3 coding DNA: TGCAGTGCTTCTCGACTAGCGGGGAGGGATACGCAGTATTTT.

This clonotype was found a few times. The rearrangement links TRBV20-1 to TRBJ2-1; 8 bases are a match to TRBD1. CDR3 size: 15 residues. V lost 3 bases to trimming and J lost 3 bases; unmatched junction nucleotides: 7. In germline, CDR1 is DFQATT, CDR2 SNEGSKA (reference sequence). The CDR3 here is CSARAGGRVYNEQFF. The CDR3 DNA reads TGCAGTGCTAGGGCAGGGGGCCGAGTCTACAATGAGCAGTTCTTC.

This rearrangement joins TRBV28 to TRBJ2-7; D uncertain. V lost 3 bases and J lost 11, with 17 bases in between. CDR1 and CDR2 from the germline V gene are MDHEN and SYDVKM. This CDR3 is built from 13 residues. CDR3 in amino acids: CASSLWADSYEYF. Written as DNA, the CDR3 is TGTGCCAGCAGTTTGTGGGCCGACTCCTACGAGTACTTC.

This clonotype has more than one count but fewer than ten. V usage is TRBV9 and J usage is TRBJ2-1; TRBD2 matches at 7 bases. The length of the CDR3 is 15 residues. After removal of 1 base from V and 2 bases from J, the junction contained 3 bases not matched to a gene. Looked up from germline, CDR1 is SGDLS and CDR2 is YYNGEE. The CDR3 sequence is CASSVLAAAYNEQFF. The CDR3 nucleotides read TGTGCCAGCAGCGTACTAGCGGCAGCCTACAATGAGCAGTTCTTC. Combining the CDR3 with reference TRBV9 and TRBJ2-1 gives the whole variable domain DSGVTQTPKHLITATGQRVTLRCSPRSGDLSVYWYQQSLDQGLQFLIQYYNGEERAKGNILERFSAQQFPDLHSELNLSSLELGDSALYFCASSVLAAAYNEQFFGPGTRLTVL.

The chain employs TRBV5-1 and TRBJ2-1, with 7 bases identical to TRBD2. CDR1 SGHRS and CDR2 YFSETQ come from the germline V gene. Trimming took 0 bases from V and 4 from J; bases not matched to a gene: 10. The CDR3 spans 17 residues. The CDR3 is CASSLALGGSGYNEQFF. CDR3 DNA sequence: TGCGCCAGCAGCTTGGCTCTTGGCGGGAGCGGGTACAATGAGCAGTTCTTC.

The chain links TRBV20-1 to TRBJ1-1, with D maybe TRBD1 (6 bases). Germline CDR1 is DFQATT and CDR2 is SNEGSKA (reference sequence). Trimming shortened V by 0 bases and J by 4 bases, and 12 bases separated the two germline ends. The length of the CDR3 is 14 residues. For the CDR3, the DNA is TGCAGTGCTAGAGATGTGGGGGGCGGCACTGAAGCTTTCTTT. Translating it yields CSARDVGGGTEAFF.

This clonotype was seen only a few times. This chain links TRBV29-1 with TRBJ2-5, with 8 bases identical to TRBD1. Germline values: CDR1 SQVTM, CDR2 ANQGSEA. Germline trimming cut 4 bases from V and 2 bases from J; bases unmatched to any gene: 6. The CDR3 spans 14 residues. CDR3 amino acids: CSVGGYRGQETQYF. The DNA of the CDR3 is TGCAGCGTTGGGGGGTACAGGGGGCAAGAGACCCAGTACTTC.

This clonotype was seen a few times. This chain links TRBV24-1 with TRBJ2-5; D ambiguous. Germline V gene data show CDR1 as KGHDR and CDR2 as SFDVKD. This CDR3 region has 14 residues. Trimming shortened V by 4 bases and J by 1 base, and 9 bases separated the two germline ends. CDR3 loop: CATSDGPAQETQYF. The CDR3 bases are TGTGCCACCAGTGACGGCCCGGCCCAAGAGACCCAGTACTTC.

The sample holds a few counts of this clonotype. The V call is TRBV28, the J call TRBJ1-5; D is perhaps TRBD1 (5 bases). The ends were cut back, 2 bases at V and 5 bases at J, with 10 bases in the middle. Looked up from germline, CDR1 is MDHEN and CDR2 is SYDVKM. CDR3 size: 14 residues. The CDR3 spells CASSLGRAHQPQHF. CDR3 DNA: TGTGCCAGCAGTTTAGGCAGGGCCCATCAGCCCCAGCATTTT.

Of note for this clonotype: A read error may be the cause here, since a much bigger clone is one base away. This likely comes from a read error, as the CDR3 has no conserved phenylalanine or tryptophan at its end. The V gene is TRBV29-1, the J gene TRBJ2-3, with D hard to call. This CDR3 spans 10 amino acids. Per germline, CDR1 SQVTM and CDR2 ANQGSEA. Trimming took off 4 bases at V and 4 bases at J, with 3 bases between the two ends. The CDR3 sequence: CSVGPDTQYY. CDR3 coding DNA: TGCAGCGTTGGCCCAGATACGCAGTATTAT.

This clonotype was detected only a few times. This sequence joins TRBV4-1 and TRBJ2-1; the match to TRBD2 covers 8 bases. The length of the CDR3 is 15 residues. After removal of 2 bases from V and 6 bases from J, the junction contained 6 bases not matched to a gene. CDR1 is MGHRA and CDR2 is YSYEKL in the germline V gene. The CDR3 sequence is CASSQPLSGANEQFF. CDR3 nucleotides: TGCGCCAGCAGCCAACCCCTTAGCGGGGCCAATGAGCAGTTCTTC.

Comments on this clonotype: A much bigger clone sits one base away, suggesting this may be a read error. Lacking the conserved final phenylalanine or tryptophan, this CDR3 likely reflects a read error. The chain recombines TRBV5-1 with TRBJ2-1, with D tentatively TRBD2 (5 bases). The J call may be faulty, since TRBJ2-7 better matches the DNA end. Germline CDR1 and CDR2: SGHRS and YFSETQ. The CDR3 consists of 18 residues. CDR3 in amino acids: CASSLGYIEGGFSYEQYL. In DNA form, the CDR3 reads TGCGCCAGCAGCTTGGGTTATATAGAGGGCGGATTTTCCTACGAGCAGTACCTC.

V is TRBV5-8 and J is TRBJ2-5, with D maybe TRBD1 (6 bases). With the DNA end fitting TRBJ2-7 better, the J assignment may be wrong. The CDR3 is 17 amino acids. Germline-derived CDR1 and CDR2 are SGHTS and YDEGEE. CDR3 sequence reads: CASSFSWGQGRRYEQYF. The CDR3 DNA follows: TGTGCCAGCAGCTTTAGTTGGGGACAAGGTAGGAGATACGAGCAGTACTTC.

Concerning this clonotype itself: A read error is possible here, since a much larger clone lies one base away. The genes are TRBV6-1 and TRBJ2-3; D is perhaps TRBD1 (5 bases). The length of the CDR3 is 15 residues. Per germline, CDR1 MNHNS and CDR2 SASEGT. CDR3 amino acids: CVSSERGRAVDTQYF. The CDR3 nucleotides are TGTGTCAGCAGTGAACGCGGCAGGGCGGTTGATACGCAGTATTTT.